This is a list of T cell receptor beta chains from one sample in a study of T cell responses to AZD1222 COVID-19 vaccine. Generated by immunoSEQ multiplex PCR, the TCRdb table keeps only in-frame clones and is missing some. The sample shows about 84,000 clones, around 90% of them seen only once. The material was peripheral blood, obtained 28 days after the second AZD1222 dose. Receptors were obtained from an adult who received the AZD1222 COVID-19 vaccine. CDR3s leave out the opening cysteine and the closing phenylalanine or tryptophan.

v_call cdr3_aa
TRBV4-1 ASSQRLAANTGELF
TRBV27 ASSGGQGASGANVLT
TRBV28 ASSGPGQGVNEQF
TRBV6-5 ASRNVGGNQPQH
TRBV7-3 ASSSGDSNYGYT
TRBV9 ASSVRDWDTIY
TRBV27 ASSLSGRYGYT
TRBV13 ASSHSISTTGGRGYT
TRBV4-3 ASSQEEGGHGTQY
TRBV6-5 ASTQQMGGVEQY
TRBV11-3 ASSFRGGRDTEAF
TRBV7-8 ASRSAGAHEQY
TRBV4-3 ASSQEGVTEAF
TRBV5-1 ARRGGGGSQETQY
TRBV5-1 ASGNEAAGGTEAF
TRBV7-2 ASSLWGSPGAF
TRBV5-4 ASSTRTGGSTDTQY
TRBV9 ASSAGDRGRGNSGANVLT
TRBV29-1 SVESGGAGRTDTQY
TRBV9 ASSPWGQETQY
TRBV9 ASSARWGDTRESGNTIY
TRBV7-2 ASSLDPPGTSSGNTIY
TRBV19 VSGRTGGPNYGYT
TRBV5-1 ASSKDNNEKLF
TRBV7-2 ASSPRGARETQY
TRBV27 ASSLSGSGNTIY
TRBV18 ASSPGNRGNYGYT
TRBV5-1 ASRVDRGNTIY
TRBV7-8 ASSLGAGGQYYGYT
TRBV18 ASSPGQGSVQPQH
TRBV3-1/TRBV3-2 ASSQAGVRGEQY
TRBV7-2 ASSSAYGGVEQY
TRBV6-2/TRBV6-3 ASSYGRMELF
TRBV7-9 ASSSGLVWNEQF
TRBV18 ASSPQGTSNQPQH
TRBV25-1 ASSEPGSSGNTIY
TRBV11-3 ASSLGSGTDTQY
TRBV6-5 ASSQGAGGYT
TRBV7-2 ASSKGGGVSSYEQY
TRBV2 ASTRTGPTEAF
TRBV12-3/TRBV12-4 ASSYKGGTEAF
TRBV15 ATSRAQADYEQY
TRBV28 ASVQGNQPQH
TRBV5-6 ASSPDPTNYGYT
TRBV5-1 ASSLVAGTTSYEQY
TRBV5-1 ASSPGTGMGQPQH
TRBV9 ASSVSLAGEDTQY
TRBV5-3 ARRSGSGHYGYT
TRBV11-2 ASSPISATNEKLF
TRBV2 ASSGDTGELF
TRBV5-1 ASSHTDSVYNEQF
TRBV27 ATQDRGYSNQPQH
TRBV13 ASSPGEYIQY
TRBV24-1 ATSEGGSIQY
TRBV9 ASSGGGAGREQY
TRBV21-1 ASSHLGCSSTPGELF
TRBV4-3 ASSQDIGARSYTEAF
TRBV7-2 ASSLMAGGAGNTIY
TRBV5-4 ASSLTGYDSPLH
TRBV10-3 AISESGTTYGYT